A single sample gave rise to the 5 T cell receptor beta chains below, sequenced in a study of radiotherapy plus CTLA-4 blockade in lung cancer (dated by TCRdb to between 2018 and 2020). Receptors were amplified or captured by the immunoSEQ multiplex PCR assay. Drawn from immuneACCESS, this table holds only the in-frame rearrangements with V and J called that TCRdb kept. Clones are partly lost; checked studies trace under half to an unresolved V gene and leave the rest unexplained. The sample table records some 78,000 clones; around 87% of these occur just once. The ten largest clones represent around 2% of the sample. Specimen: peripheral blood, collected from a patient treated with radiotherapy plus ipilimumab. These receptors all come from a human donor with non-small cell lung cancer who had a partial response to radiotherapy plus ipilimumab.

The chain carries TRBV7-6 and TRBJ2-2; 8 bases are shared with TRBD1. Unmatched junction bases numbered 7, after V lost 1 base and J lost 6 bases. The CDR3 contains 16 residues. Germline V lookup: CDR1 SGHVS, CDR2 FNYEAQ. CDR3 in DNA: TGTGCCAGCAGCTTAGAGGGTACAGGGGGACCCGGGGAGCTGTTTTTT. Its translation is CASSLEGTGGPGELFF.

V usage is TRBV7-3 and J usage is TRBJ2-3; TRBD2 aligns across 8 bases. Germline V gene data show CDR1 as SGHTA and CDR2 as FQGTGA. CDR3 length: 15 amino acids. J was trimmed by 4 bases and V by 0 bases; bases with no gene match: 3. Here the CDR3 reads CASSLTSGVADTQYF. The CDR3 region has the DNA TGTGCCAGCAGCTTAACTAGCGGGGTCGCAGATACGCAGTATTTT. The full variable domain, with the rest looked up from reference TRBV7-3 and TRBJ2-3, is GAGVSQTPSNKVTEKGKYVELRCDPISGHTALYWYRQSLGQGPEFLIYFQGTGAADDSGLPNDRFFAVRPEGSVSTLKIQRTERGDSAVYLCASSLTSGVADTQYFGPGTRLTVL.

This chain connects TRBV19 to TRBJ1-2; no clear D gene. Germline V gene lookup returns CDR1 LNHDA and CDR2 SQIVND (reference sequence). V shed 5 bases and J shed 4 bases, with 20 bases lying between them. The CDR3 runs to 16 residues. This CDR3 reads CASSSLWVERSYGYTF. The CDR3 DNA reads TGTGCCAGTAGTTCCCTTTGGGTCGAAAGGAGCTATGGCTACACCTTC.

This clone was seen only once. The genes are TRBV18 and TRBJ2-5; D gene uncertain. The CDR3 is made up of 12 amino acids. Germline values: CDR1 KGHSH, CDR2 LQKENI. V was trimmed by 6 bases and J by 3 bases, leaving 8 bases between them. The CDR3 protein is CASSPREETQYF. The CDR3, as DNA: TGTGCCAGCTCCCCTCGTGAAGAGACCCAGTACTTC.

This clone was found once. The chain uses TRBV7-9 and TRBJ2-7; a possible D gene is TRBD1 (5 bases). Deletions cut 1 base from V and 7 bases from J, with 14 bases between. The CDR3 totals 14 residues. Germline V gives CDR1 SEHNR, CDR2 FQNEAQ (reference sequence). The CDR3 here is CASSLGGSGKEQYV. For the CDR3, the DNA is TGTGCCAGCAGCTTAGGAGGTTCAGGGAAGGAGCAGTACGTC.